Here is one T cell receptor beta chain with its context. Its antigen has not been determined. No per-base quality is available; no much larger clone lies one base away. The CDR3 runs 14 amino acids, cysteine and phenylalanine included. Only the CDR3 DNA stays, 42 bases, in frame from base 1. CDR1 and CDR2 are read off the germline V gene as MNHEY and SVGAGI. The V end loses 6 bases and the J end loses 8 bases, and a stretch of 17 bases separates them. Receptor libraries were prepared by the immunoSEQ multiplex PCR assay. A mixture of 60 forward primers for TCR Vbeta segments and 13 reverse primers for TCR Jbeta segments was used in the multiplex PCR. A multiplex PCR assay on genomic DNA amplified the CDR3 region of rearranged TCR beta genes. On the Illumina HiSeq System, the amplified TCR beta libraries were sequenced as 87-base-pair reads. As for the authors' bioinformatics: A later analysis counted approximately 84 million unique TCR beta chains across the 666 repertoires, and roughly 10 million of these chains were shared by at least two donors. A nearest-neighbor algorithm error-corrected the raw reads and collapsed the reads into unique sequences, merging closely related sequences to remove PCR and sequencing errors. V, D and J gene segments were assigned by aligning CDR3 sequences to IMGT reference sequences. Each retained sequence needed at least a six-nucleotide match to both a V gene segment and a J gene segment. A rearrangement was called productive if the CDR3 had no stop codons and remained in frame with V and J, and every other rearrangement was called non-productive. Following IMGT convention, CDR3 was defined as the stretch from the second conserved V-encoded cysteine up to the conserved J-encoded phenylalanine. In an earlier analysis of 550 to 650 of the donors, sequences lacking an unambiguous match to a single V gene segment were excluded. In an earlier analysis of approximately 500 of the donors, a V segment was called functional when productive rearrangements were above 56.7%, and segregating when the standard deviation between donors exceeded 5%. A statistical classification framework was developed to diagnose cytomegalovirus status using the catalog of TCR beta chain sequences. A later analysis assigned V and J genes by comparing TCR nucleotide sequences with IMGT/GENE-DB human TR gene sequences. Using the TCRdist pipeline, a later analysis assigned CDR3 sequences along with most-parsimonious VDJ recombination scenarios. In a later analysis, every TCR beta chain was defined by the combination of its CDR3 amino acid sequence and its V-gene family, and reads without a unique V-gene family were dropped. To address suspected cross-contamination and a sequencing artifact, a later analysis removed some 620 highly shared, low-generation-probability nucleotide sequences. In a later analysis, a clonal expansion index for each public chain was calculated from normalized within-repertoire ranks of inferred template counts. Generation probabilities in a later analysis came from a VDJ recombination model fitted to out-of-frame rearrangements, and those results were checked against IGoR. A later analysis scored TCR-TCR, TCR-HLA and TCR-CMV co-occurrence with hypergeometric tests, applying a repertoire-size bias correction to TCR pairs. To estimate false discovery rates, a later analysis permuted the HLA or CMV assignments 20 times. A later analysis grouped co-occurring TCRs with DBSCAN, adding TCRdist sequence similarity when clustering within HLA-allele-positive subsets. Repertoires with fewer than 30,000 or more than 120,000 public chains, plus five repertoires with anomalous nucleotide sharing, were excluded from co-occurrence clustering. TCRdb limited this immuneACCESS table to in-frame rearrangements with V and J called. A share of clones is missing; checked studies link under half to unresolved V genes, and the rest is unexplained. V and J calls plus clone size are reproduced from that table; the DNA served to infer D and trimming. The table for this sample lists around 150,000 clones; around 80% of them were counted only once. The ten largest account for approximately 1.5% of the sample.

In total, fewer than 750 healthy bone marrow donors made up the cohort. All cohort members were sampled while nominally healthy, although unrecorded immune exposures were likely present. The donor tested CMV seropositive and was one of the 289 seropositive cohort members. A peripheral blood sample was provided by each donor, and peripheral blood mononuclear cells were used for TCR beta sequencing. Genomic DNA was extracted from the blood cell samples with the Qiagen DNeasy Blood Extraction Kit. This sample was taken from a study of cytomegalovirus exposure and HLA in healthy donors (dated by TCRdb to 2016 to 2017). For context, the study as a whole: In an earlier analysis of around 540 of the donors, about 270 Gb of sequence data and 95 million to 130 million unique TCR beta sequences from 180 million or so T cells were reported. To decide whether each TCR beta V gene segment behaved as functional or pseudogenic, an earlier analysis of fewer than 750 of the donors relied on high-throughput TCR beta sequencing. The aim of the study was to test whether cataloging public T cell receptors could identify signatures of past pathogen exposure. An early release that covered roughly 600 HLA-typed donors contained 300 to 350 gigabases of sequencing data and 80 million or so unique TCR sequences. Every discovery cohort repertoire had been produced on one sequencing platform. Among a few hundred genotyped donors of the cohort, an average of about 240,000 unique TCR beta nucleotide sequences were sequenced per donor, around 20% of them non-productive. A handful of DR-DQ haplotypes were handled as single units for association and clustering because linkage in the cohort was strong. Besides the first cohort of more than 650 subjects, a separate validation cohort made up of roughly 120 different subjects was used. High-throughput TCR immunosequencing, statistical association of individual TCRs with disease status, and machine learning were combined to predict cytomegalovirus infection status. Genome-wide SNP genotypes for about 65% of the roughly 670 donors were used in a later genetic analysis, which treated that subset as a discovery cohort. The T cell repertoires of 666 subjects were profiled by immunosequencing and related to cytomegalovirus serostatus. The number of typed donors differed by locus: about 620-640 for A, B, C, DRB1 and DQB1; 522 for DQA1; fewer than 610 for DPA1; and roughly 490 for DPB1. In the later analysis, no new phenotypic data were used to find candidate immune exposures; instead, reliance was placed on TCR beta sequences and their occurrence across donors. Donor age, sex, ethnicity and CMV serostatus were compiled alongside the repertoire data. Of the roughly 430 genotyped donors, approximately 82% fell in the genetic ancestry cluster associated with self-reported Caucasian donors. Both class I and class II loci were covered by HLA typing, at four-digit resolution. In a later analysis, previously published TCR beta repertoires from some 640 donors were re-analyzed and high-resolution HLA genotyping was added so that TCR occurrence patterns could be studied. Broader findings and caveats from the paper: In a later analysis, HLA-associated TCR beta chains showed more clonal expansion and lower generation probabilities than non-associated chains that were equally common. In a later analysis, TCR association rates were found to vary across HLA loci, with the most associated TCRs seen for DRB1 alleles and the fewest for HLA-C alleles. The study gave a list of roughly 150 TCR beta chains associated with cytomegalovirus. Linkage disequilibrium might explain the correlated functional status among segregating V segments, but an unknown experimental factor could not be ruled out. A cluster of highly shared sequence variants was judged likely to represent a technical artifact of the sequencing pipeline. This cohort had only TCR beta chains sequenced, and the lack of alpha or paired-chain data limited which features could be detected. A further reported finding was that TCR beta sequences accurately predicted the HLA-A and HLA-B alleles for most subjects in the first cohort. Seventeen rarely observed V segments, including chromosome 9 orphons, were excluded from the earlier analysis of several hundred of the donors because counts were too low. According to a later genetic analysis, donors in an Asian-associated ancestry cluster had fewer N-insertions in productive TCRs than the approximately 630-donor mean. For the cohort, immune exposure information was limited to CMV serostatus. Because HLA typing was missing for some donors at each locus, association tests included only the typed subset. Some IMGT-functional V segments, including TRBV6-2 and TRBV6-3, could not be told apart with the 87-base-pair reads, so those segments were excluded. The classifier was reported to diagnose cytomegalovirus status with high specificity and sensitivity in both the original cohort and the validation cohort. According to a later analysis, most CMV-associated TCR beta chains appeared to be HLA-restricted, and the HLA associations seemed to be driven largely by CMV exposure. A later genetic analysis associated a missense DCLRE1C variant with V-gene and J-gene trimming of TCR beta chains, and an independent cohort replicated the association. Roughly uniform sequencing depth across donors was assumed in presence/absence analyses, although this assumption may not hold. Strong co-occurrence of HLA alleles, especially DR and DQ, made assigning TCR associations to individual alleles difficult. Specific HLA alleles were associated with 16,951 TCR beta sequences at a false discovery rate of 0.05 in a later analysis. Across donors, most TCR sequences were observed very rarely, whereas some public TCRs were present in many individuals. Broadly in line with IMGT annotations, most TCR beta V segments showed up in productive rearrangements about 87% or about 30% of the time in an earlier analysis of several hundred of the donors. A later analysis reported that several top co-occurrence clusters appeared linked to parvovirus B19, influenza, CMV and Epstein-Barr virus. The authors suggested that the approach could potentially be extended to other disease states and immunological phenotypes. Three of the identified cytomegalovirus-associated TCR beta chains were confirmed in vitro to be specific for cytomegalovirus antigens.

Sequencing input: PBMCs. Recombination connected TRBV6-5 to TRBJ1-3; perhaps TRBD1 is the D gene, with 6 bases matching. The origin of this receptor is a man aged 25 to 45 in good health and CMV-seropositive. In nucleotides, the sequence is TGTGCCAGCAGCTCTCCGGGGGGCCCAGACACCATATATTTT. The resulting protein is CASSSPGGPDTIYF.